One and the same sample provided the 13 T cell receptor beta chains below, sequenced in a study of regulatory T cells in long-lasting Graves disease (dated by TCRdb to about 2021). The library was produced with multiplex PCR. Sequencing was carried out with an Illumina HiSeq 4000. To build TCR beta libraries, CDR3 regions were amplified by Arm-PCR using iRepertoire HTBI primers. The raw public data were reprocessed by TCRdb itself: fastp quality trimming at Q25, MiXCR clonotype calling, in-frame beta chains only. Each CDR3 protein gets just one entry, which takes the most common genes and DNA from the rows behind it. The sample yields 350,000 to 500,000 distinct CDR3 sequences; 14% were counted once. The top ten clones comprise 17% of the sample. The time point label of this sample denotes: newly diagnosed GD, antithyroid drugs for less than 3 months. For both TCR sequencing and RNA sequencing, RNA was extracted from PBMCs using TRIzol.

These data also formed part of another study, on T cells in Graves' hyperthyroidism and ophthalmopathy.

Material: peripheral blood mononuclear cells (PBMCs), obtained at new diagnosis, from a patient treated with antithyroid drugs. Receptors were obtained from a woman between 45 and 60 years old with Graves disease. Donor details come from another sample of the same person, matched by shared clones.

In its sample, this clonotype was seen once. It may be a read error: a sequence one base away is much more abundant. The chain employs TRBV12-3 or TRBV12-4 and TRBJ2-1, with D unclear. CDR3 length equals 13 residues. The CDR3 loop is CASSDGSPGEQLF. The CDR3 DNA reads TGTGCCAGCAGTGACGGGTCCCCCGGTGAGCAGCTCTTC.

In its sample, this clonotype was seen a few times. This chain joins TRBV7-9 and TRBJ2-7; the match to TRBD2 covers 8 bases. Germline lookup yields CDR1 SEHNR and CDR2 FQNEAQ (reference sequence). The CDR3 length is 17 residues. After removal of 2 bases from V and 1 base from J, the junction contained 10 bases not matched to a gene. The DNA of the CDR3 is TGTGCCAGCAGCTTAACCTCCCGGCCTAGCGGGTCCTACGAGCAGTACTTC. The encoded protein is CASSLTSRPSGSYEQYF.

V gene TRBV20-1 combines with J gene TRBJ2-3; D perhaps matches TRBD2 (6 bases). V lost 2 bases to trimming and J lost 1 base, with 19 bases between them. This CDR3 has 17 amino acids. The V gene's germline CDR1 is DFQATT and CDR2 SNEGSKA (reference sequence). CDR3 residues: CSARHPTRTSRTDTQYF. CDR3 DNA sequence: TGCAGTGCTAGACACCCCACCCGAACTAGCCGCACAGATACGCAGTATTTT.

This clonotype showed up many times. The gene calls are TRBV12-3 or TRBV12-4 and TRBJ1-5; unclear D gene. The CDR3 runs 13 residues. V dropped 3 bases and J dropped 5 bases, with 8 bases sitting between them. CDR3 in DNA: TGTGCCAGCAGTTTGGGGAGGTATCAGCCCCAGCATTTT. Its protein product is CASSLGRYQPQHF.

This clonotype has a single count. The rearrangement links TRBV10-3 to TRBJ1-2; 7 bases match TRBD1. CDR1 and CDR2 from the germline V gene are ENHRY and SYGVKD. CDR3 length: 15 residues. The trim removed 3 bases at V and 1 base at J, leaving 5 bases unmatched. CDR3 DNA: TGTGCCATCAGTGACCGACAGGGACTTAACTATGGCTACACCTTC. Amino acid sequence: CAISDRQGLNYGYTF.

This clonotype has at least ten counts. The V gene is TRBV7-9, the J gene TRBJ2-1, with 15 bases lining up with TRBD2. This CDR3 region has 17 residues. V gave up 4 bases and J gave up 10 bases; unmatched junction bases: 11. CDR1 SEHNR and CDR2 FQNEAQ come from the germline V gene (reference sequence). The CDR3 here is CASSSTSGLAGGLEQFF. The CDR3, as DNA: TGTGCCAGCAGCTCTACCTCGGGACTAGCGGGAGGCTTAGAGCAGTTCTTC.

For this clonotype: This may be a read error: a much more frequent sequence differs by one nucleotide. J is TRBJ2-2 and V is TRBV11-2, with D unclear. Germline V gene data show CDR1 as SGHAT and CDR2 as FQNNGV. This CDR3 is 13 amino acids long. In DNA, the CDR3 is TGTGCCGGCAGCTTAGGCGGTATAAGGGAGCTGTTTTTT. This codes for CAGSLGGIRELFF.

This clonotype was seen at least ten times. In DNA form, the CDR3 reads TGCAGTGCTAGCTCGGGAACTAGCACAGATACGCAGTATTTT. Its protein product is CSASSGTSTDTQYF. This chain links TRBV20-1 with TRBJ2-3; perhaps TRBD2 as D (5 bases). The V end was cut by 3 bases, the J end by 0 bases, with 10 bases between. CDR1 and CDR2 from the germline V gene are DFQATT and SNEGSKA (reference sequence). This CDR3 has 14 residues.

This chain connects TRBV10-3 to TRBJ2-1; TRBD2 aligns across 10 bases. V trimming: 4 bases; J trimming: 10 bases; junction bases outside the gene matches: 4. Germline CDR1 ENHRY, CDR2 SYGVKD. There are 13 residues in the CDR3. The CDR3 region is CAISARTSGEQFF. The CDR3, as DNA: TGTGCCATCAGTGCGAGGACTAGCGGAGAGCAGTTCTTC.

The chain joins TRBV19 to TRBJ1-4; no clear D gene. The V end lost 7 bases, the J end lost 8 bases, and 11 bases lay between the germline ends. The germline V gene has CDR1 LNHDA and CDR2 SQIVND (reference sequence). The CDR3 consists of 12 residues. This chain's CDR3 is CASTRRGEKLFF. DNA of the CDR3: TGTGCCAGTACAAGACGGGGAGAAAAACTGTTTTTT.

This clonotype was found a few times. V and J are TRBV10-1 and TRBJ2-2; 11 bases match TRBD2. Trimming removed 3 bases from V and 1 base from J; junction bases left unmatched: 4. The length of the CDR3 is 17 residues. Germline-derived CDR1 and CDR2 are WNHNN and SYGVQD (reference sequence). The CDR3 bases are TGCGCCAGCAGTGACCTAGCGGGAGGCCTGAACACCGGGGAGCTGTTTTTT. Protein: CASSDLAGGLNTGELFF.

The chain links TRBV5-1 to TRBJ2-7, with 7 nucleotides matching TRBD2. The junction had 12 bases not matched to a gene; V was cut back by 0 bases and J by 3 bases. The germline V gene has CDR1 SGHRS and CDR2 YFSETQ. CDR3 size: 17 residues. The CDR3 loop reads CASSLAWQTTSRYEQYF. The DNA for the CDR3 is TGCGCCAGCAGCTTGGCCTGGCAGACGACTAGCCGCTACGAGCAGTACTTC. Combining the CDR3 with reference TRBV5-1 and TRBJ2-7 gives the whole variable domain KAGVTQTPRYLIKTRGQQVTLSCSPISGHRSVSWYQQTPGQGLQFLFEYFSETQRNKGNFPGRFSGRQFSNSRSEMNVSTLELGDSALYLCASSLAWQTTSRYEQYFGPGTRLTVT.

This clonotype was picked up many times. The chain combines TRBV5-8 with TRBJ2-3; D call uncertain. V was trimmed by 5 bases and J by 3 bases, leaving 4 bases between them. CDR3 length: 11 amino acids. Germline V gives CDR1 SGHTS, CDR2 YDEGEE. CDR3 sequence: CASRETDTQYF. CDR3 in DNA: TGTGCCAGCAGGGAGACAGATACGCAGTATTTT.